These 16 T cell receptor beta chains were sequenced from one sample in a study of cytomegalovirus exposure and HLA in healthy donors. It was with 60 Vbeta and 13 Jbeta primers that the PCR ran. Measured with immunoSEQ multiplex PCR; TCRdb has only the in-frame clones, and not every one. The sample shows tens of thousands of clones, under 85% of them seen only once. The sequenced sample was PBMCs. These receptors were collected from a male donor in good health and CMV-seronegative.

The chain employs TRBV15 and TRBJ2-7; D may be TRBD2 (6 bases). Germline loops: CDR1 LNHNV, CDR2 YYDKDF (reference sequence). The CDR3 runs to 14 residues. Trimming removed 2 bases from V and 5 bases from J, with 13 bases in between. DNA for the CDR3: TGTGCCACCAGCAGAAGGGAGGTGAGCCACGAGCAGTACTTC. Translated: CATSRREVSHEQYF.

The rearrangement uses TRBV7-9 and TRBJ2-5, with 7 bases that match TRBD1. CDR3 size: 14 residues. Germline V CDR1 and CDR2: SEHNR, FQNEAQ (reference sequence). V shed 5 bases, J shed 2 bases, and the junction held 5 bases outside the gene matches. CDR3 loop: CASSRIQGQETQYF. DNA of the CDR3: TGTGCCAGCAGCCGGATACAGGGGCAAGAGACCCAGTACTTC. The variable domain in full, with the rest retrieved from reference TRBV7-9 and TRBJ2-5, is DTGVSQNPRHKITKRGQNVTFRCDPISEHNRLYWYRQTLGQGPEFLTYFQNEAQLEKSRLLSDRFSAERPKGSFSTLEIQRTEQGDSAMYLCASSRIQGQETQYFGPGTRLLVL.

This chain links TRBV5-4 with TRBJ2-1; 7 nucleotides agree with TRBD2. The V gene's germline CDR1 is SGHNT and CDR2 YYREEE (reference sequence). This CDR3 has 11 residues. V gave up 3 bases and J gave up 12 bases; unmatched junction bases: 3. Here the CDR3 reads CASSYGLGQFF. The DNA for the CDR3 is TGTGCCAGCAGCTACGGACTAGGGCAGTTCTTC.

The J gene is TRBJ2-5, the V gene TRBV5-1, with 8 nucleotides matching TRBD2. Trimming removed 0 bases from V and 4 bases from J; junction bases left unmatched: 5. CDR1 is SGHRS and CDR2 is YFSETQ in the germline V gene. CDR3 length equals 15 residues. CDR3 in DNA: TGCGCCAGCAGCTTGGGGGGACTAGAGAGAGAGACCCAGTACTTC. Translated: CASSLGGLERETQYF.

The chain uses TRBV9 and TRBJ2-1, with D unclear. CDR3 length equals 14 residues. Trimming removed 0 bases at V and 4 bases at J, with 8 bases between. CDR1 SGDLS and CDR2 YYNGEE come from the germline V gene. This CDR3 reads CASSVEPGYNEQFF. CDR3 nucleotide sequence: TGTGCCAGCAGCGTAGAGCCAGGTTACAATGAGCAGTTCTTC.

The V and J genes are TRBV19 and TRBJ2-1; D is perhaps TRBD1 (6 bases). The germline V and J ends were trimmed by 3 bases and 7 bases, with 13 bases remaining between them. Germline V gene lookup returns CDR1 LNHDA and CDR2 SQIVND (reference sequence). The CDR3 runs 14 residues. The CDR3 loop reads CASSIGQLRNEQFF. As DNA, the CDR3 is TGTGCCAGTAGTATCGGACAGCTTAGGAATGAGCAGTTCTTC. The full variable domain, completed using reference TRBV19 and TRBJ2-1, is DGGITQSPKYLFRKEGQNVTLSCEQNLNHDAMYWYRQDPGQGLRLIYYSQIVNDFQKGDIAEGYSVSREKKESFPLTVTSAQKNPTAFYLCASSIGQLRNEQFFGPGTRLTVL.

This clone was found a few times. The chain couples TRBV7-2 to TRBJ1-1; 7 bases are shared with TRBD1. V was clipped by 4 bases and J by 1 base; unmatched bases: 6. The CDR3 runs 15 residues. The germline V gene has CDR1 SGHTA and CDR2 FQGNSA. The chain's CDR3 is CASSSWTGGNTEAFF. In DNA form, the CDR3 reads TGTGCCAGCAGCTCCTGGACAGGCGGGAACACTGAAGCTTTCTTT.

This clone has a handful of counts. The J gene is TRBJ2-7, the V gene TRBV18, with 10 bases fitting TRBD1. Germline trimming cut 6 bases from V and 3 bases from J; bases unmatched to any gene: 5. The CDR3 sequence is 14 residues long. Germline V CDR1 and CDR2: KGHSH, LQKENI. CDR3 sequence: CASSPGTGVYEQYF. CDR3 in DNA: TGTGCCAGCTCTCCGGGGACAGGGGTCTACGAGCAGTACTTC. The entire variable domain, with the rest obtained from reference TRBV18 and TRBJ2-7, is as follows: NAGVMQNPRHLVRRRGQEARLRCSPMKGHSHVYWYRQLPEEGLKFMVYLQKENIIDESGMPKERFSAEFPKEGPSILRIQQVVRGDSAAYFCASSPGTGVYEQYFGPGTRLTVT.

V usage is TRBV5-1 and J usage is TRBJ1-4; D not resolved. CDR1 and CDR2 (germline): SGHRS, YFSETQ. V shed 0 bases and J shed 4 bases, with 4 bases lying between them. The CDR3 runs to 13 residues. The CDR3 region has the DNA TGCGCCAGCAGCTTGGACAGTAATGAAAAACTGTTTTTT. Its protein product is CASSLDSNEKLFF.

This chain joins TRBV5-4 and TRBJ2-7; D is perhaps TRBD1 (5 bases). This CDR3 has 14 amino acids. Trimming shortened V by 3 bases and J by 2 bases, and 12 bases separated the two germline ends. Per germline, CDR1 SGHNT and CDR2 YYREEE (reference sequence). For the CDR3, the DNA is TGTGCCAGCAGCTCCCAGACAGATACCTACGAGCAGTACTTC. Protein product: CASSSQTDTYEQYF.

This clone was observed a few times. V gene TRBV10-3 combines with J gene TRBJ1-1; D ambiguous. The CDR3 sequence is 21 residues long. Trimming left V 0 bases short and J 0 bases short, with 26 bases between. Germline CDR1 reads ENHRY; CDR2 reads SYGVKD. CDR3 region: CAISESNHIPAFGLMNTEAFF. The CDR3 DNA reads as TGTGCCATCAGTGAGTCGAACCATATCCCGGCCTTTGGGCTCATGAACACTGAAGCTTTCTTT.

This clone was found once. The chain has TRBV6-6 and TRBJ1-4; D gene unclear. Germline V CDR1 and CDR2: MNHNY, SVGAGI (reference sequence). The CDR3 covers 15 residues. V lost 7 bases to trimming and J lost 4 bases, with 16 bases between them. This CDR3 reads CASTQAQSHNEKLFF. DNA for the CDR3: TGTGCCAGCACCCAGGCACAGAGCCATAATGAAAAACTGTTTTTT.

This clone was found a few times. J is TRBJ1-1 and V is TRBV6-5; 8 nucleotides match TRBD1. CDR1 MNHEY and CDR2 SVGAGI come from the germline V gene. V was pared by 3 bases and J by 7 bases, with 7 bases of the junction left unmatched. This CDR3 is built from 14 residues. CDR3 nucleotide sequence: TGTGCCAGCAGTTATCGTGGACAGGGAATTGAAGCTTTCTTT. It encodes CASSYRGQGIEAFF.

This clone was observed a few times. The chain combines TRBV11-2 with TRBJ1-5, with 8 positions matching TRBD1. Per the germline V gene, CDR1 is SGHAT and CDR2 is FQNNGV. Trimming cost V 4 bases and J 11 bases; bases outside gene matches: 10. The CDR3 runs to 14 residues. CDR3 sequence: CASSSGTGSWSQHF. CDR3 bases: TGTGCCAGCAGCTCCGGGACAGGCTCTTGGTCCCAGCATTTT.

The J gene is TRBJ2-3, the V gene TRBV5-4, with 9 bases that match TRBD1. The germline V gene has CDR1 SGHNT and CDR2 YYREEE (reference sequence). V shed 4 bases, J shed 6 bases, and the junction held 6 bases outside the gene matches. CDR3 size: 14 residues. In DNA, the CDR3 is TGTGCCAGCAGCGCCGGGACAGGGTCCGATACGCAGTATTTT. Translated: CASSAGTGSDTQYF.

In its sample, this clone was seen once. The gene calls are TRBV5-1 and TRBJ2-7, with 7 bases lining up with TRBD1. Germline V gene data show CDR1 as SGHRS and CDR2 as YFSETQ. J was trimmed by 0 bases and V by 2 bases; bases with no gene match: 5. The CDR3 sequence is 15 residues long. The CDR3 loop is CASSFDGTASYEQYF. For the CDR3, the DNA is TGCGCCAGCAGCTTCGACGGGACAGCCTCCTACGAGCAGTACTTC.